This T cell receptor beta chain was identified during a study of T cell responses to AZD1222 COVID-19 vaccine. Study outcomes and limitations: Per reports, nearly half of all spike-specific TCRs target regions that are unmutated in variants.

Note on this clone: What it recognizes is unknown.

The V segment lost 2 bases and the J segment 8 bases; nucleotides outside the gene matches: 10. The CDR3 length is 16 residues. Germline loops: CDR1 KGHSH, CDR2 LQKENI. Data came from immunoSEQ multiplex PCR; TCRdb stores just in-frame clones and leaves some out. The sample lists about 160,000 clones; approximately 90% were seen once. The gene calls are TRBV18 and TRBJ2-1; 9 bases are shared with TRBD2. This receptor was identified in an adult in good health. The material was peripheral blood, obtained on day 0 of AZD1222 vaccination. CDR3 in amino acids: CASSPLIAGASDEQFF. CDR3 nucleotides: TGTGCCAGCTCACCATTAATAGCGGGAGCTTCGGATGAGCAGTTCTTC.